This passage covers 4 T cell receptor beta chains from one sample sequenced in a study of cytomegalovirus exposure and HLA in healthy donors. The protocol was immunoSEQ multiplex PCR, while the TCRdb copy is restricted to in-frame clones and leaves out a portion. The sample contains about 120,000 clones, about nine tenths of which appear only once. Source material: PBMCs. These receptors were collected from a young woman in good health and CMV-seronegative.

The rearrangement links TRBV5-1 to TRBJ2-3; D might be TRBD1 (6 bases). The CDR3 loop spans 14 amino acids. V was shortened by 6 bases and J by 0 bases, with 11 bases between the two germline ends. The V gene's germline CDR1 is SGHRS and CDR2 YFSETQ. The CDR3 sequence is CASTNRASTDTQYF. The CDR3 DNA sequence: TGCGCCAGCACAAACAGGGCTAGCACAGATACGCAGTATTTT.

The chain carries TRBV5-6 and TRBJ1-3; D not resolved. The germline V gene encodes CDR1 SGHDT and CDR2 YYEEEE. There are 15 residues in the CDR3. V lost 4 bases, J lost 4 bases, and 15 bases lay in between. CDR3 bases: TGTGCCAGCAGCATGATAGGGAGCTCAGGAAACACCATATATTTT. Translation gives CASSMIGSSGNTIYF.

The CDR3 spells CASTLRSPIAYTF. The DNA for the CDR3 is TGTGCCAGCACTCTCCGGTCCCCTATCGCTTACACCTTC. The chain combines TRBV28 with TRBJ1-2; no reliable D call. Germline CDR1 is MDHEN and CDR2 is SYDVKM. The CDR3 is 13 amino acids. V gave up 7 bases and J gave up 11 bases, with 20 bases separating them.

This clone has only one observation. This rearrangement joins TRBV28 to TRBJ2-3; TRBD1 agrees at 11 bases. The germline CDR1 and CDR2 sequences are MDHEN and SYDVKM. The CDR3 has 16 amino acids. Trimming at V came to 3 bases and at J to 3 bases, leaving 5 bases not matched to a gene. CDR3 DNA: TGTGCCAGCAGTTTTGGACAGGGGGCGATTACAGATACGCAGTATTTT. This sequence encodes CASSFGQGAITDTQYF.